This T cell receptor (beta chain) comes out of a study of cytomegalovirus exposure and HLA in healthy donors. The V gene lost 3 bases and the J gene lost 7 bases, with 16 bases spanning the gap. Per the germline V gene, CDR1 is LNHDA and CDR2 is SQIVND (reference sequence). This CDR3 has 15 residues. This clone was seen just once. The PCR was carried out with 60 Vbeta primers and 13 Jbeta primers. The method was immunoSEQ multiplex PCR; TCRdb's version includes in-frame clones alone and lacks a portion of them. The profile shows under 200,000 clones, approximately 70% of them singletons. This chain connects TRBV19 to TRBJ1-5; possibly TRBD1 for D (6 bases). The receptor was derived from a woman in her 40s in good health and CMV-seropositive. Sequenced material: PBMCs. In DNA form, the CDR3 reads TGTGCCAGTAGTATTCTCCCGGGGGGCCGGCAGCCCCAGCATTTT. Translating gives CASSILPGGRQPQHF.